The 8 T cell receptor beta chains given below trace back to one sample, sequenced in a study of T-cell reconstitution after alpha-beta-depleted transplantation in children. Preparation of the TCRbeta library was carried out with unique molecular identifiers. TCRdb redid the calling of the PCR reads with MiXCR, one entry per CDR3 protein. The sample carries 40,000 to 60,000 distinct CDR3 sequences, roughly 8.7% recorded once. Sequenced here: PBMCs, mostly from graft donor cells, sampled 60 days after TCRalphabeta/CD19-depleted stem cell transplant. These receptor sequences come from a male patient aged 2 to 10 who had a stem cell transplant for chronic granulomatous disease, so the T cells may come from the graft donor.

This clonotype has ten or more counts. DNA for the CDR3: TGTGCCAGCAGCCAAGAGACAGGGTACACCGGGGAGCTGTTTTTT. Its protein is CASSQETGYTGELFF. This chain uses TRBV4-2 with TRBJ2-2; 7 bases are a match to TRBD1. CDR3 size: 15 residues. Germline V CDR1 and CDR2: LGHNA, YNFKEQ. The junction had 1 base not matched to a gene; V was cut back by 0 bases and J by 3 bases.

In its sample, this clonotype was seen many times. CDR3 coding DNA: TGTGCCAGCCTCCGTAGACTAGCGGGAGTGGACTCCCTATACGAGCAGTACTTC. Its translation: CASLRRLAGVDSLYEQYF. The chain is built from TRBV25-1 and TRBJ2-7, with 12 bases aligning to TRBD2. In germline, CDR1 is MGHDK, CDR2 SYGVNS. This CDR3 has 18 amino acids. V was clipped by 8 bases and J by 4 bases; unmatched bases: 18.

V gene TRBV20-1 combines with J gene TRBJ1-1, with 9 bases aligning to TRBD1. The J segment lost 1 base and the V segment lost 6 bases, leaving 9 bases of the junction unmatched. The CDR3 contains 15 residues. Germline lookup yields CDR1 DFQATT and CDR2 SNEGSKA (reference sequence). CDR3 loop: CSARRTGAGNTEAFF. For the CDR3, the DNA is TGCAGTGCCAGGAGGACAGGGGCGGGGAACACTGAAGCTTTCTTT.

This clonotype was found a few times. The CDR3 protein is CFGGPGPRRTYEQYF. The CDR3, as DNA: TGCTTCGGAGGGCCGGGACCCCGAAGGACGTACGAGCAGTACTTC. V gene TRBV20-1 combines with J gene TRBJ2-7; D perhaps matches TRBD2 (6 bases). The CDR3 consists of 15 residues. Germline CDR1 reads DFQATT; CDR2 reads SNEGSKA (reference sequence).

In its sample, this clonotype was seen many times. This chain uses TRBV27 with TRBJ2-7; no firm D call. This CDR3 region has 15 residues. CDR1 and CDR2 from the germline V gene are MNHEY and SMNVEV (reference sequence). Trimming cost V 0 bases and J 0 bases, with 9 bases left between them. The CDR3, as DNA: TGTGCCAGCAGTTTATCGTCTGGTAGCTCCTACGAGCAGTACTTC. Protein sequence: CASSLSSGSSYEQYF.

There are many counts of this clonotype. V and J are TRBV4-1 and TRBJ2-1; TRBD2 agrees at 10 bases. CDR1 and CDR2 (germline): MGHRA, YSYEKL. After removal of 4 bases from V and 3 bases from J, the junction contained 6 bases not matched to a gene. CDR3 length equals 16 residues. CDR3 coding DNA: TGCGCCAGCAGCCCCTCACTAGCGGGGATCTACAATGAGCAGTTCTTC. This sequence encodes CASSPSLAGIYNEQFF.

As concerns this clonotype: A much larger clone sits a single nucleotide away, making a read error possible. The chain uses TRBV27 and TRBJ2-7; 14 positions agree with TRBD2. The germline V gene has CDR1 MNHEY and CDR2 SMNVEV (reference sequence). CDR3 length: 14 amino acids. The CDR3 sequence: CASSLSGLAGEQNF. The CDR3 DNA reads as TGTGCCAGCAGTTTATCGGGACTAGCGGGGGAGCAGAACTTC.

This clonotype came up many times. The chain couples TRBV25-1 to TRBJ2-1, with D uncertain. The CDR3 length is 12 residues. The V end was cut by 4 bases, the J end by 3 bases, with 4 bases between. Germline V gene sequence: CDR1 MGHDK, CDR2 SYGVNS. DNA for the CDR3: TGTGCCAGCAGTGCTAGCTACAATGAGCAGTTCTTC. Its translation is CASSASYNEQFF.